The 23 T cell receptor beta chains listed next were all sequenced from one sample in a study of molecular identifiers for immune sequencing clone quantification. TCRdb redid the calling of the PCR reads with MiXCR, one entry per CDR3 protein. The sample holds 20,000 or so distinct CDR3 sequences, roughly 22% seen once. Sequences were obtained from naive CD8+ T cells from blood, with Jurkat cell RNA spiked in. Described subset: FACS-sorted CD8+CD4-CCR7+CD45RA+ naive T cells. These receptors were collected from a human donor in good health. Some libraries in this study had Jurkat cell RNA spiked in.

This clonotype was picked up many times. The rearrangement links TRBV19 to TRBJ1-4; 10 bases line up with TRBD1. The CDR3 spans 15 residues. Losses at the gene ends were 3 bases for V and 6 bases for J; bases not matched to a gene: 4. Germline V gene sequence: CDR1 LNHDA, CDR2 SQIVND (reference sequence). Written as DNA, the CDR3 is TGTGCCAGTAGTATCCCCGGGACAGGGGATGAAAAACTGTTTTTT. This gives the protein CASSIPGTGDEKLFF.

This clonotype was seen repeatedly, ten times or more. The gene calls are TRBV3-1 and TRBJ2-3; 7 bases align to TRBD2. Germline-derived CDR1 and CDR2 are LGHDT and YNNKEL (reference sequence). The length of the CDR3 is 16 residues. The ends lost 1 base at V and 4 bases at J; junction bases unmatched: 8. The CDR3 loop reads CASSQVTSAWADTQYF. The CDR3 nucleotides are TGTGCCAGCAGCCAAGTCACTAGCGCGTGGGCAGATACGCAGTATTTT.

Note on this clonotype: The junction does not match germline at one end; this may be a read error. V is TRBV5-1 and J is TRBJ2-1, with a weak D call TRBD2 (6 bases). Germline-derived CDR1 and CDR2 are SGHRS and YFSETQ. CDR3 length: 17 residues. This chain's CDR3 is CASGLVGSASAYNEQFF. The CDR3 bases are TGCGCCAGCGGCTTGGTTGGTTCGGCTAGCGCGTACAATGAGCAGTTCTTC. The variable domain in full, completed from reference TRBV5-1 and TRBJ2-1, reads KAGVTQTPRYLIKTRGQQVTLSCSPISGHRSVSWYQQTPGQGLQFLFEYFSETQRNKGNFPGRFSGRQFSNSRSEMNVSTLELGDSALYLCASGLVGSASAYNEQFFGPGTRLTVL.

This clonotype has more than one count but fewer than ten. V gene TRBV27 combines with J gene TRBJ2-5; 7 bases line up with TRBD1. Looked up from germline, CDR1 is MNHEY and CDR2 is SMNVEV (reference sequence). V trimming: 1 base; J trimming: 5 bases; junction bases outside the gene matches: 7. CDR3 length equals 15 residues. The CDR3 region is CASSLFGSRGETQYF. DNA for the CDR3: TGTGCCAGCAGTTTATTTGGGAGCAGGGGGGAGACCCAGTACTTC.

This chain joins TRBV12-3 or TRBV12-4 and TRBJ2-3; 9 bases are shared with TRBD1. V lost 5 bases to trimming and J lost 0 bases; unmatched junction nucleotides: 9. This CDR3 has 17 residues. The CDR3 DNA sequence: TGTGCCAGCAGTGGTGCCGGGACAGGGTTAAGCACAGATACGCAGTATTTT. It yields the protein CASSGAGTGLSTDTQYF.

This clonotype was counted at least ten times. This sequence joins TRBV6-2 or TRBV6-3 and TRBJ2-7; possibly TRBD2 for D (6 bases). Germline CDR1 reads MNHEY; CDR2 reads SVGEGT. The germline V and J ends were trimmed by 5 bases and 3 bases, with 14 bases remaining between them. CDR3 length equals 14 residues. Here the CDR3 reads CASSTSGSYYEQYF. The CDR3 nucleotides are TGTGCCAGCAGTACCTCCGGGAGCTACTACGAGCAGTACTTC.

Points on this clonotype: A clone one base away is much larger, so this may be a read error. The chain is built from TRBV6-2 or TRBV6-3 and TRBJ2-1; D may be TRBD2 (6 bases). V dropped 2 bases and J dropped 4 bases, with 15 bases sitting between them. The CDR3 has 16 residues. Per the germline V gene, CDR1 is MNHEY and CDR2 is SVGEGT. The CDR3 spells CASSYMGLATYNEQFF. Written as DNA, the CDR3 is TGTGCCAGCAGTTACATGGGGCTAGCGACGTACAATGAGCAGTTCTTC.

The V and J genes are TRBV7-9 and TRBJ2-1; D not certain. Germline V gives CDR1 SEHNR, CDR2 FQNEAQ (reference sequence). This CDR3 is 13 amino acids long. V lost 5 bases and J lost 5, with 10 bases in between. The CDR3 bases are TGTGCCAGCAGCCGGGTACCTAACAATGAGCAGTTCTTC. Translating it yields CASSRVPNNEQFF.

The chain couples TRBV6-2 or TRBV6-3 to TRBJ2-7; D not certain. The CDR3 has 11 amino acids. The V and J ends lost 6 bases and 2 bases respectively, with 5 bases between them. From germline, CDR1 is MNHEY and CDR2 SVGEGT. The CDR3 sequence: CASRDTYEQYF. The CDR3 region has the DNA TGTGCCAGCAGGGATACCTACGAGCAGTACTTC.

The rearrangement joins TRBV9 to TRBJ2-7; no definite D call. Trimming pared 4 bases from V and 2 bases from J, leaving 10 bases between. The V gene's germline CDR1 is SGDLS and CDR2 YYNGEE. The CDR3 has 13 residues. CDR3 region: CASSSGDTYEQYF. Written as DNA, the CDR3 is TGTGCCAGCAGCTCTGGAGATACCTACGAGCAGTACTTC.

Regarding this clonotype: This clone may be a read error of a much larger clone one base away. J is TRBJ1-1 and V is TRBV4-2; possibly TRBD1 for D (5 bases). CDR1 LGHNA and CDR2 YNFKEQ come from the germline V gene. Between the trimmed V and J ends, which lost 3 bases and 1 base, there was a span of 12 bases. The CDR3 sequence is 15 residues long. CDR3 sequence reads: CASSQAGPKNTEAFF. CDR3 coding DNA: TGTGCCAGCAGCCAGGCGGGACCTAAGAACACTGAAGCTTTCTTT.

The genes are TRBV20-1 and TRBJ2-5; the match to TRBD2 covers 8 bases. Germline loops: CDR1 DFQATT, CDR2 SNEGSKA (reference sequence). J lost 4 bases, V lost 3 bases, and 7 bases had no gene match. The CDR3 consists of 14 residues. CDR3 sequence: CSASSGTRGETQYF. The CDR3, as DNA: TGCAGTGCTAGTTCCGGGACTAGGGGAGAGACCCAGTACTTC.

The chain has TRBV28 and TRBJ2-7; D might be TRBD1 (6 bases). Germline CDR1 MDHEN, CDR2 SYDVKM. V lost 8 bases and J 11 bases, leaving 16 bases between the germline ends. The CDR3 consists of 11 residues. This CDR3 reads CASGTDRSKYF. CDR3 nucleotides: TGTGCCAGCGGAACGGACAGATCTAAGTACTTC. Based on the CDR3 plus reference TRBV28 and TRBJ2-7, the full variable domain is DVKVTQSSRYLVKRTGEKVFLECVQDMDHENMFWYRQDPGLGLRLIYFSYDVKMKEKGDIPEGYSVSREKKERFSLILESASTNQTSMYLCASGTDRSKYFGPGTRLTVT.

In the case of this clonotype: A much more abundant neighbour one base away suggests this may be a read error. This chain joins TRBV6-2 or TRBV6-3 and TRBJ2-1; the D call may be TRBD1 or TRBD2 (5 bases each). There are 14 residues in the CDR3. Germline V gene sequence: CDR1 MNHEY, CDR2 SVGEGT. The CDR3 coding sequence is TGTGCCAGCAGTTTCTTGGGGGACGGCAATGAGCAGTCCTTC. It encodes CASSFLGDGNEQSF.

The chain has TRBV7-9 and TRBJ2-7; 11 positions agree with TRBD1. The J segment lost 5 bases and the V segment lost 4 bases, leaving 4 bases of the junction unmatched. The CDR3 covers 14 residues. Looked up from germline, CDR1 is SEHNR and CDR2 is FQNEAQ (reference sequence). The CDR3 protein is CASSSWTGGDEQYF. CDR3 nucleotide sequence: TGTGCCAGCAGCTCCTGGACAGGGGGCGACGAGCAGTACTTC.

This clonotype showed up many times. The gene calls are TRBV11-1 and TRBJ1-5; no definite D call. The CDR3 runs 17 residues. The V gene's germline CDR1 is SGHAT and CDR2 FQDESV (reference sequence). Trimming cost V 4 bases and J 1 base, with 17 bases left between them. This chain's CDR3 is CASSCTRGRLSNQPQHF. CDR3 DNA: TGTGCCAGCAGCTGTACACGAGGACGGTTGAGCAATCAGCCCCAGCATTTT.

Many counts were recorded for this clonotype. V usage is TRBV12-3 or TRBV12-4 and J usage is TRBJ2-5; the match to TRBD1 covers 9 bases. The CDR3 is made up of 14 amino acids. The junction had 4 bases not matched to a gene; V was cut back by 3 bases and J by 5 bases. This CDR3 is CASSLGTGLETQYF. For the CDR3, the DNA is TGTGCCAGCAGTTTGGGGACAGGGTTGGAGACCCAGTACTTC.

In this sample, this clonotype turned up once. With a much larger clone just one base away, this may be a read error. Because it lacks the conserved phenylalanine or tryptophan at the end, this CDR3 is likely a read error. The chain joins TRBV27 to TRBJ2-2, with a weak D call TRBD2 (5 bases). V was trimmed by 8 bases and J by 10 bases, leaving 11 bases between them. The CDR3 loop spans 11 amino acids. Germline CDR1 reads MNHEY; CDR2 reads SMNVEV (reference sequence). In DNA form, the CDR3 reads TGTGCCAGCGATGGGAGTGCGGAGCTGTTTGTT. The encoded protein is CASDGSAELFV.

This clonotype was counted many times. The chain is built from TRBV7-3 and TRBJ2-3; D remains unclear. V lost 1 base, J lost 6 bases, and 8 bases lay in between. Germline lookup yields CDR1 SGHTA and CDR2 FQGTGA. This CDR3 comprises 13 residues. CDR3 DNA: TGTGCCAGCAGCTTAATTGGGGTCGATACGCAGTATTTT. Amino acid sequence: CASSLIGVDTQYF. The whole variable domain, remainder taken from reference TRBV7-3 and TRBJ2-3, is GAGVSQTPSNKVTEKGKYVELRCDPISGHTALYWYRQSLGQGPEFLIYFQGTGAADDSGLPNDRFFAVRPEGSVSTLKIQRTERGDSAVYLCASSLIGVDTQYFGPGTRLTVL.

The chain employs TRBV14 and TRBJ1-3; D is unclear. The V end was cut by 2 bases, the J end by 1 base, with 15 bases between. The CDR3 is made up of 17 amino acids. Germline V lookup: CDR1 SGHDN, CDR2 FVKESK. The CDR3 loop reads CASSQWFGDKSGNTIYF. Written as DNA, the CDR3 is TGTGCCAGCAGCCAATGGTTCGGGGATAAATCTGGAAACACCATATATTTT.

This clonotype was picked up many times. The chain carries TRBV29-1 and TRBJ2-1, with 11 bases that match TRBD2. Trimming cost V 4 bases and J 5 bases; bases outside gene matches: 4. This CDR3 contains 14 residues. Germline-derived CDR1 and CDR2 are SQVTM and ANQGSEA. CDR3 region: CSVGRLAGHNEQFF. CDR3 bases: TGCAGCGTTGGCCGACTAGCGGGACACAATGAGCAGTTCTTC.

This clonotype has at least ten counts. This chain links TRBV10-3 with TRBJ2-7; D call uncertain. V lost 11 bases to trimming and J lost 7 bases, with 15 bases between them. The CDR3 sequence is 11 residues long. Looked up from germline, CDR1 is ENHRY and CDR2 is SYGVKD. This CDR3 reads CALGVLGEQYF. The CDR3 region has the DNA TGTGCCCTTGGCGTCCTTGGGGAGCAGTACTTC.

The chain carries TRBV29-1 and TRBJ2-1, with 8 bases that match TRBD1. The CDR3 runs 12 residues. Germline V gene sequence: CDR1 SQVTM, CDR2 ANQGSEA. Trimming took 2 bases from V and 15 from J; bases not matched to a gene: 9. CDR3 loop: CSVERFGQGLFF. The CDR3 coding sequence is TGCAGCGTTGAAAGGTTCGGACAGGGCCTGTTCTTC.